This T cell receptor beta chain was observed in a study of cytomegalovirus exposure and HLA in healthy donors. The study's findings and limits: Sequencing likely generated an artifact that appeared as a cluster of highly shared sequence variants. Later on, an analysis showed TCR association rates differing by HLA locus, with DRB1 the most and HLA-C the fewest.

The study ran its PCR with 60 Vbeta and 13 Jbeta primers. Clones were sequenced by immunoSEQ multiplex PCR, and TCRdb holds only the in-frame ones, with some missing. There are 150,000 or so clones in the sample; 50% to 75% occur only once, and around 2.9% lies in the top ten. CDR1 and CDR2 (germline): GTSNPN, SVGIG (reference sequence). Trimming took 3 bases from V and 8 from J, leaving 25 bases between them. The CDR3 extends over 16 amino acids. A remark on this clone: Its antigen is unidentified.

The V call is TRBV30, the J call TRBJ1-1; the D gene is possibly TRBD1 (5 bases). The receptor was isolated from a young woman in good health and CMV-seropositive. Material for sequencing was PBMCs. As DNA, the CDR3 is TGTGCCTGGAGCAAAGAGCGGGGGGTTGTCCGAAGCGAAGCTTTCTTT. Translation gives CAWSKERGVVRSEAFF.